A selection of T cell receptor beta chains follows, all from one sample in a study of T-cell reconstitution after alpha-beta-depleted transplantation in children. One entry per CDR3 protein results from TCRdb running MiXCR on the PCR reads. The sample lists about 440,000 distinct CDR3 sequences; approximately 42% were seen once. Here the sequenced sample was PBMCs, taken before TCRalphabeta/CD19-depleted stem cell transplant. The receptors were sampled from a girl aged 2 to 9 with aplastic anemia, due to receive a stem cell transplant. The CDR3 runs from the conserved cysteine through the conserved F or W. A D gene is named only where the DNA matches it firmly. Size values are once, few and many counts, or a class for expanded clones, and some rows have none.

D gene	V gene	J gene	CDR3 length	clone size	CDR3 protein	CDR3 DNA
-	TRBV20-1	TRBJ2-3	14	few	CSARRPGSTDTQYF	TGCAGTGCCAGGCGCCCGGGGAGCACAGATACGCAGTATTTT
-	TRBV6-5	TRBJ2-7	16	-	CASSSPGQGSSYEQYF	TGTGCCAGCAGTTCTCCGGGGCAGGGGTCCTCCTACGAGCAGTACTTC
TRBD2	TRBV29-1	TRBJ2-7	13	few	CSVGGGSSYEQYF	TGCAGCGTTGGCGGGGGAAGCTCCTACGAGCAGTACTTC
-	TRBV7-2	TRBJ1-6	14	many	CASSLAGAGFPLHF	TGTGCCAGCAGCTTAGCCGGGGCAGGTTTCCCCCTCCACTTT
-	TRBV20-1	TRBJ1-6	15	many	CSASLRGAGNSPLHF	TGCAGTGCTAGTCTTCGGGGCGCAGGGAATTCACCCCTCCACTTT
TRBD2	TRBV6-2/TRBV6-3	TRBJ2-3	14	few	CASRLAGGSDTQYF	TGTGCCAGCAGACTAGCGGGAGGCTCAGATACGCAGTATTTT
-	TRBV18	TRBJ2-2	15	many	CASSSSAANTGELFF	TGTGCCAGCTCAAGCAGCGCCGCGAACACCGGGGAGCTGTTTTTT
TRBD1	TRBV5-1	TRBJ2-3	14	-	CASSLTGGSDTQYF	TGCGCCAGCAGCCTGACAGGGGGCAGTGATACGCAGTATTTT
TRBD2	TRBV7-2	TRBJ2-1	16	-	CASNSKTSGAYNEQFF	TGTGCCAGCAACTCAAAAACTAGCGGGGCATACAATGAGCAGTTCTTC
-	TRBV7-9	TRBJ1-3	14	-	CASSQQISGNTIYF	TGTGCCAGCAGCCAACAGATCTCTGGAAACACCATATATTTT
TRBD2	TRBV12-3/TRBV12-4	TRBJ2-7	12	-	CASEKGAGGQYF	TGTGCCAGCGAAAAGGGAGCGGGAGGGCAGTACTTC
-	TRBV10-3	TRBJ2-7	14	-	CAIRRTAESYEQYF	TGTGCCATCAGACGGACAGCGGAATCTTACGAGCAGTACTTC
TRBD1	TRBV7-9	TRBJ2-1	15	many	CASSYARTGYNEQFF	TGTGCCAGCAGCTATGCCCGGACAGGCTACAATGAGCAGTTCTTC
-	TRBV7-8	TRBJ2-5	14	-	CASSLASASETQYF	TGTGCCAGCAGCTTAGCCTCAGCGTCGGAGACCCAGTACTTC
TRBD1	TRBV4-3	TRBJ1-1	15	-	CASSQSGTGNTEAFF	TGCGCCAGCAGCCAATCCGGGACAGGGAACACTGAAGCTTTCTTT
TRBD2	TRBV25-1	TRBJ2-5	15	-	CASNFGTSLGETQYF	TGTGCCAGCAATTTCGGGACTAGCTTAGGAGAGACCCAGTACTTC
-	TRBV24-1	TRBJ2-3	14	-	CATSGQLIPDTQYF	TGTGCCACCAGTGGTCAGCTTATCCCAGATACGCAGTATTTT
-	TRBV6-1	TRBJ2-1	16	-	CASSENPRQLTNEQFF	TGTGCCAGCAGTGAAAATCCCCGACAGTTAACAAATGAGCAGTTCTTC
-	TRBV7-8	TRBJ2-5	16	-	CASSLGAGAFQETQYF	TGTGCCAGCAGCTTAGGGGCGGGGGCCTTCCAAGAGACCCAGTACTTC
-	TRBV9	TRBJ2-7	14	many	CASSVGDKNYEQYF	TGTGCCAGCAGCGTAGGGGACAAGAACTACGAGCAGTACTTC
TRBD2	TRBV7-3	TRBJ2-1	14	few	CASSKTSGSNEQFF	TGTGCCAGCAGCAAGACTAGCGGGAGCAATGAGCAGTTCTTC
TRBD1	TRBV4-2	TRBJ1-2	15	-	CASSQGAGGDYGYTF	TGTGCCAGCAGCCAAGGGGCAGGGGGCGACTATGGCTACACCTTC
-	TRBV5-6	TRBJ2-2	16	many	CASSLGLAANTGELFF	TGTGCCAGCAGCTTGGGCCTAGCTGCGAACACCGGGGAGCTGTTTTTT
-	TRBV6-2/TRBV6-3	TRBJ2-5	15	-	CASSYERVAEETQYF	TGTGCCAGCAGTTACGAGAGGGTGGCCGAAGAGACCCAGTACTTC
TRBD2	TRBV6-4	TRBJ2-5	15	-	CASSASSGGSETQYF	TGTGCCAGCAGTGCATCGAGCGGGGGAAGTGAGACCCAGTACTTC
-	TRBV7-9	TRBJ1-5	13	-	CASSSAGNQPQHF	TGTGCCAGCAGCTCCGCAGGGAATCAGCCCCAGCATTTT
TRBD1	TRBV20-1	TRBJ2-1	15	few	CSARPPGQGSNEQFF	TGCAGTGCTAGACCCCCGGGACAGGGATCCAATGAGCAGTTCTTC
-	TRBV6-1	TRBJ2-7	13	-	CASSEHSSYEQYF	TGTGCCAGCAGTGAACACAGCTCCTACGAGCAGTACTTC
-	TRBV7-9	TRBJ2-6	12	-	CASSPTSRGGSF	TGTGCCAGCAGCCCAACGTCCAGGGGTGGGAGTTTC
-	TRBV5-4	TRBJ2-5	15	-	CASSGERGPQETQYF	TGTGCCAGCAGCGGGGAACGGGGCCCTCAAGAGACCCAGTACTTC
TRBD2	TRBV5-1	TRBJ2-7	15	-	CASSVGTSDPYEQYF	TGCGCCAGCAGCGTCGGGACTAGCGACCCCTACGAGCAGTACTTC
-	TRBV6-1	TRBJ2-7	13	-	CASSLGQNYEQYF	TGTGCCAGCAGCCTCGGGCAGAACTACGAGCAGTACTTC
-	TRBV6-2/TRBV6-3	TRBJ1-1	14	-	CASTQTSANTEAFF	TGTGCCAGCACGCAGACATCTGCGAACACTGAAGCTTTCTTT
TRBD1	TRBV20-1	TRBJ2-7	13	-	CSATGTADYEQYF	TGCAGTGCTACCGGGACAGCCGATTACGAGCAGTACTTC
-	TRBV12-3/TRBV12-4	TRBJ1-6	15	-	CASSHDGTGNSPLHF	TGTGCCAGCAGCCACGACGGGACGGGCAATTCACCCCTCCACTTT
-	TRBV7-2	TRBJ2-7	14	few	CASSLESRINEQYF	TGTGCCAGCAGCTTAGAATCCAGGATCAACGAGCAGTACTTC
TRBD2	TRBV20-1	TRBJ2-7	15	many	CSAREIGGSTYEQYF	TGCAGTGCTAGAGAGATTGGCGGGAGTACCTACGAGCAGTACTTC
-	TRBV6-5	TRBJ1-5	13	-	CASSWQSNQPQHF	TGTGCCAGCAGTTGGCAGAGCAATCAGCCCCAGCATTTT
TRBD1	TRBV4-1	TRBJ2-7	15	many	CASSPIQGARYEQYF	TGCGCCAGCAGCCCGATACAGGGGGCGCGCTACGAGCAGTACTTC
TRBD2	TRBV29-1	TRBJ2-1	14	many	CSVVLLAVYNEQFF	TGCAGCGTTGTATTACTAGCGGTCTACAATGAGCAGTTCTTC
-	TRBV16	TRBJ1-2	14	many	CASSPNQGPYGYTF	TGTGCCAGCAGCCCTAATCAGGGACCCTATGGCTACACCTTC
-	TRBV12-3/TRBV12-4	TRBJ1-4	15	-	CASISLRPTSEKLFF	TGTGCCAGCATTTCGTTGAGGCCAACCAGTGAAAAACTGTTTTTT
-	TRBV20-1	TRBJ1-4	17	-	CCARDLVVGESGEKLFF	TGCTGTGCTAGAGATCTAGTGGTAGGGGAAAGTGGAGAAAAACTGTTTTTT
-	TRBV6-2/TRBV6-3	TRBJ1-5	15	few	CASSPRTGGNQPQHF	TGTGCCAGCAGTCCCCGTACAGGCGGCAATCAGCCCCAGCATTTT
TRBD2	TRBV5-1	TRBJ2-1	21	many	CASKDPGLHGTSGGYHNEQFF	TGCGCCAGCAAGGACCCGGGGCTCCACGGGACTAGCGGGGGTTACCACAATGAGCAGTTCTTC
TRBD2	TRBV27	TRBJ2-7	16	few	CASSRWTSRSSYEQYF	TGTGCCAGCAGTCGCTGGACTAGTCGGAGCTCCTACGAGCAGTACTTC
TRBD1	TRBV12-3/TRBV12-4	TRBJ2-2	17	once	CASSPLDRASGTGELFF	TGTGCCAGCAGTCCCCTGGACAGGGCCTCGGGCACCGGGGAGCTGTTTTTT